This T cell receptor beta chain is drawn from a study of T-cell reconstitution after alpha-beta-depleted transplantation in children. Germline CDR1 DFQATT, CDR2 SNEGSKA (reference sequence). This CDR3 has 8 residues. This clonotype was counted a few times. Its specificity is not known. Overall study findings and caveats: T-cell numbers and diversity one year post-transplant derived largely from freshly generated T cells. Where some patients showed high TCRbeta diversity at day 60, it came from recipient T cells and thymic progenitors that had survived. About two months after transplant, alpha-beta T cells reportedly came from several hundred expanded graft clones.

Unique molecular identifiers featured in how the TCRbeta library was prepared. TCRdb re-derived calls from the PCR reads in MiXCR, one entry per CDR3 protein. The sample gives 700,000 to 850,000 distinct CDR3 sequences, 15% to 20% of which show up once; around 5.3% is in the top ten. The receptor was derived from a male patient younger than 18 who had a stem cell transplant for acute lymphoblastic leukemia, so the T cells may come from the graft donor. The sequences come from PBMCs, mostly from graft donor cells, collected 360 days after TCRalphabeta/CD19-depleted stem cell transplant. V and J are TRBV20-1 and TRBJ2-1; a possible D gene is TRBD2 (5 bases). As DNA, the CDR3 is TGCGTCGGGGATGAGCAGTTCTTC. It specifies CVGDEQFF.